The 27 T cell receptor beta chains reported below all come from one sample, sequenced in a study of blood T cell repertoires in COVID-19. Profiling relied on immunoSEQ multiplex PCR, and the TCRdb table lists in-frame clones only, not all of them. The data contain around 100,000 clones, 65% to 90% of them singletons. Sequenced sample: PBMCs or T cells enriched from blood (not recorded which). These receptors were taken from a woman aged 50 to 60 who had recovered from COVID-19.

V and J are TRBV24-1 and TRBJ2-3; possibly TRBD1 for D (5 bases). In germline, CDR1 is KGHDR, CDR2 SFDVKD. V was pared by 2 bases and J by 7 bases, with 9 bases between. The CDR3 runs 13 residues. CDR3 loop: CATSDYQGNTQYF. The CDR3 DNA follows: TGTGCCACCAGTGATTACCAGGGAAATACGCAGTATTTT.

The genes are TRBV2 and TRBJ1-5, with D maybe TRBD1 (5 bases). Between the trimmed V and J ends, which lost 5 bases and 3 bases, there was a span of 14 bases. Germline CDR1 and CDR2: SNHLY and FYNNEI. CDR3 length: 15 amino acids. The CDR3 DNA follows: TGTGCCAGCAGTCCAATGGACACCCACAATCAGCCCCAGCATTTT. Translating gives CASSPMDTHNQPQHF.

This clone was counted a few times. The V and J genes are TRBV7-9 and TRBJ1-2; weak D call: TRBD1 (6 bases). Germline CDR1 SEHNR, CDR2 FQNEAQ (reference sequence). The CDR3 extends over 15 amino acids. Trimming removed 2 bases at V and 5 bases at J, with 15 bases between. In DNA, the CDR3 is TGTGCCAGCAGCTTAAACCAGGGGCACGCTTATGGCTACACCTTC. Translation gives CASSLNQGHAYGYTF.

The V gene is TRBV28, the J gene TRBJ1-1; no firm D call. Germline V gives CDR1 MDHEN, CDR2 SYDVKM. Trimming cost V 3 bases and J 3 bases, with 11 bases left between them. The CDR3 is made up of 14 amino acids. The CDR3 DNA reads TGTGCCAGCAGTTTCCGGGGTGGGTACACTGAAGCTTTCTTT. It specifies CASSFRGGYTEAFF.

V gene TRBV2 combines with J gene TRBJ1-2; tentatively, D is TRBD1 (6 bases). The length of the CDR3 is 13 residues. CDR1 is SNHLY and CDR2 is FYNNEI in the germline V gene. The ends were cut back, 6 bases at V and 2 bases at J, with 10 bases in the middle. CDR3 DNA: TGTGCCAGCAGACACACAGGGAACTATGGCTACACCTTC. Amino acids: CASRHTGNYGYTF.

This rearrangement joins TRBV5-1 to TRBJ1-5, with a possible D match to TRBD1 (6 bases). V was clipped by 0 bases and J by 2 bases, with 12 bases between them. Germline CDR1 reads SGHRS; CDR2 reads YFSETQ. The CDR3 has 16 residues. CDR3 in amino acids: CASSLGTGKGNQPQHF. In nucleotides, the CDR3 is TGCGCCAGCAGCTTGGGAACAGGGAAAGGCAATCAGCCCCAGCATTTT. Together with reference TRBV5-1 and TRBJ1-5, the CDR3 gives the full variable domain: KAGVTQTPRYLIKTRGQQVTLSCSPISGHRSVSWYQQTPGQGLQFLFEYFSETQRNKGNFPGRFSGRQFSNSRSEMNVSTLELGDSALYLCASSLGTGKGNQPQHFGDGTRLSIL.

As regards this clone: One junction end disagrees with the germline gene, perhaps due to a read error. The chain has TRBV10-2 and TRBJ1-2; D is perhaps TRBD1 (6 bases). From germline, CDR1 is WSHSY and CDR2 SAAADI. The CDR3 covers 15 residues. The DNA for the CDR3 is TGCGCCAGCAGTGAATCCGCGGGGGCCTACTACGGCTACACCTTC. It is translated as CASSESAGAYYGYTF.

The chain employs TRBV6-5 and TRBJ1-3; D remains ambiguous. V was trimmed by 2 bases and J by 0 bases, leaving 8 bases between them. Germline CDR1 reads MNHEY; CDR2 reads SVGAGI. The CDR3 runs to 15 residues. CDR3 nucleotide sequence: TGTGCCAGCAGTTACGCCAGGTTCTCTGGAAACACCATATATTTT. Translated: CASSYARFSGNTIYF.

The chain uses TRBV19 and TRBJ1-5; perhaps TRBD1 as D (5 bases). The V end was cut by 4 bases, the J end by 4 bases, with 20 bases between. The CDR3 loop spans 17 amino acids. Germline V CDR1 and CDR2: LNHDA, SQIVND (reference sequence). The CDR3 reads CASSTRGGGSGNQPQHF. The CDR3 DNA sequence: TGTGCCAGTAGTACCCGCGGGGGGGGTAGTGGGAATCAGCCCCAGCATTTT.

CDR3 sequence: CASSPGQGFSYEQYF. In DNA, the CDR3 is TGTGCCAGCAGCCCAGGACAGGGGTTTTCCTACGAGCAGTACTTC. The chain links TRBV27 to TRBJ2-7; 9 nucleotides line up with TRBD1. CDR3 length: 15 residues. Germline V lookup: CDR1 MNHEY, CDR2 SMNVEV (reference sequence). V was pared by 6 bases and J by 1 base, with 7 bases of the junction left unmatched.

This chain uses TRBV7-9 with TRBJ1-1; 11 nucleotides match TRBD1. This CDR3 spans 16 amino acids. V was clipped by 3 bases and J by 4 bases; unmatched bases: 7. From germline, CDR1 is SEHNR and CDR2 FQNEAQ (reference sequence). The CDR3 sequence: CASSFLAGTGGTEAFF. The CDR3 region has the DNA TGTGCCAGCAGCTTTCTTGCCGGGACAGGGGGCACTGAAGCTTTCTTT.

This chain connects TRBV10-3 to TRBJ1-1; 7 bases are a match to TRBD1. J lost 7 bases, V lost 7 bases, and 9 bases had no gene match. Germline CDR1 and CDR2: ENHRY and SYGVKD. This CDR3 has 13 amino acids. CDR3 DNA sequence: TGTGCCATCACTCCGGACAGGAGGATTGAAGCTTTCTTT. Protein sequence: CAITPDRRIEAFF.

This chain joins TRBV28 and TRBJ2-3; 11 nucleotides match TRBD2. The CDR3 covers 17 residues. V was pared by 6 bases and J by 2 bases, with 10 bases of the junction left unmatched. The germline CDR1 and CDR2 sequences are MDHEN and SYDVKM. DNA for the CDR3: TGTGCCAGCAGCCTCGGGACTAGCGGAAAATTCACAGATACGCAGTATTTT. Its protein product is CASSLGTSGKFTDTQYF. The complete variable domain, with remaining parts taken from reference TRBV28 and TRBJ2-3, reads DVKVTQSSRYLVKRTGEKVFLECVQDMDHENMFWYRQDPGLGLRLIYFSYDVKMKEKGDIPEGYSVSREKKERFSLILESASTNQTSMYLCASSLGTSGKFTDTQYFGPGTRLTVL.

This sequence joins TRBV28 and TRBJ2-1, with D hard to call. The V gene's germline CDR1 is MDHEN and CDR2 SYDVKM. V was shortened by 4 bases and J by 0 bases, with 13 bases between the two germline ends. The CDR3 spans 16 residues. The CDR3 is CASSSTGEPSYNEQFF. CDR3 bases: TGTGCCAGCAGTTCGACTGGAGAACCCTCCTACAATGAGCAGTTCTTC.

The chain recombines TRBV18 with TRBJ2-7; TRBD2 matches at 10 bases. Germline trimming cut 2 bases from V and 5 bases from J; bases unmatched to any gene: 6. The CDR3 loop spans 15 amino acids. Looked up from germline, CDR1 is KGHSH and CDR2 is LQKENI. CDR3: CASSPWKREGDEQYF. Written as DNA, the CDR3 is TGTGCCAGCTCACCATGGAAGCGGGAGGGCGACGAGCAGTACTTC.

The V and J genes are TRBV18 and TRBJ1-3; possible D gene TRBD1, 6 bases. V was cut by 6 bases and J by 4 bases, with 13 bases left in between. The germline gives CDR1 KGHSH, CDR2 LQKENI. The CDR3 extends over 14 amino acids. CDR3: CASSPTTGGNTIYF. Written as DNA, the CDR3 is TGTGCCAGCTCGCCCACGACAGGCGGAAACACCATATATTTT.

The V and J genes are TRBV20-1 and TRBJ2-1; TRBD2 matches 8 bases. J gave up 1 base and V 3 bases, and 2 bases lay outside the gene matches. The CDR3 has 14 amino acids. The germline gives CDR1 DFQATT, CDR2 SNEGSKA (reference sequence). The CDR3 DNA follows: TGCAGTGCTAGTAGCGGGGAGTCCTACAATGAGCAGTTCTTC. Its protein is CSASSGESYNEQFF.

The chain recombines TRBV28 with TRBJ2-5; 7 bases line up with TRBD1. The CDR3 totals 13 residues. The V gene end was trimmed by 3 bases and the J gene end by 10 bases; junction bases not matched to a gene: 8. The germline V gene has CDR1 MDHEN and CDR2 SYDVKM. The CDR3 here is CASSFPPAGGQYF. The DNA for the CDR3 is TGTGCCAGCAGTTTCCCTCCCGCAGGGGGCCAGTACTTC.

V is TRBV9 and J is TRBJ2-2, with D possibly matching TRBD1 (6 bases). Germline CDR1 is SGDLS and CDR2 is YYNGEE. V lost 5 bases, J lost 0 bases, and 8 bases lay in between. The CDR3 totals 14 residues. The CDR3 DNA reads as TGTGCCAGCAGTGACAGGTCGAACACCGGGGAGCTGTTTTTT. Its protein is CASSDRSNTGELFF.

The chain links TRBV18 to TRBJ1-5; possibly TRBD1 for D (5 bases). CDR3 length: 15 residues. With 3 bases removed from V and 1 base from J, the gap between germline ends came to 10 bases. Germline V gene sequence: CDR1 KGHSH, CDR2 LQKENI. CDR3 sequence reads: CASSPGRESNQPQHF. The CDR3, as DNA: TGTGCCAGCTCACCGGGACGGGAGAGCAATCAGCCCCAGCATTTT.

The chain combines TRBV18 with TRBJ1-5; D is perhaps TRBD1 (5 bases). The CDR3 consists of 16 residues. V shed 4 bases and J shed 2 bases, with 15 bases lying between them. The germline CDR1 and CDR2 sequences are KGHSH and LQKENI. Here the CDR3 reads CASSLEGGVGNQPQHF. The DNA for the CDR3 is TGTGCCAGCTCACTTGAGGGAGGGGTGGGCAATCAGCCCCAGCATTTT.

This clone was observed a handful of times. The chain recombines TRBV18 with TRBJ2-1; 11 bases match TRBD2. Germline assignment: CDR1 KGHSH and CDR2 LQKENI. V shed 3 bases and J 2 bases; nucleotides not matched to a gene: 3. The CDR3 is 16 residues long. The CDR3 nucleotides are TGTGCCAGCTCACCGACGGGACTAGCGGCCTACAATGAGCAGTTCTTC. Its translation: CASSPTGLAAYNEQFF.

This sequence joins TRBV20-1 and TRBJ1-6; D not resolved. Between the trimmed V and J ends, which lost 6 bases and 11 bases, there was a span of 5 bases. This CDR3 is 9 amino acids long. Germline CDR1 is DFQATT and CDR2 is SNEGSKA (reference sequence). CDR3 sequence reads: CSAGTPLHF. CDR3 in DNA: TGCAGTGCCGGGACACCCCTCCACTTT.

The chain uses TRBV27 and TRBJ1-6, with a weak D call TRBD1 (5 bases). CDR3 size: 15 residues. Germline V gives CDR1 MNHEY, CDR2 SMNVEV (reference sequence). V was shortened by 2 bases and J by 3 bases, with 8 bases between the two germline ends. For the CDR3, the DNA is TGTGCCAGCAGTTTAGGTCAGGGCTATAATTCACCCCTCCACTTT. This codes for CASSLGQGYNSPLHF.

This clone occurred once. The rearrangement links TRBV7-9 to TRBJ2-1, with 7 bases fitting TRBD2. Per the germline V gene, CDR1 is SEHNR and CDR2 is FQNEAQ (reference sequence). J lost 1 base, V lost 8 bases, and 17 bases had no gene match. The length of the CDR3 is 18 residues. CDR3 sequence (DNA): TGTGCCAGCGAAGGGGAGGGACTCACCTTCCCTTCCTACAATGAGCAGTTCTTC. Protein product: CASEGEGLTFPSYNEQFF.

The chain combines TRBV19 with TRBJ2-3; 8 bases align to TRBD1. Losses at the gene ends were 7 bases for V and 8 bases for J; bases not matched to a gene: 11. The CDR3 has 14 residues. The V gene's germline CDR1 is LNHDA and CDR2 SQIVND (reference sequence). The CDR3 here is CASTPTGEYGTQYF. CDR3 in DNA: TGTGCCAGTACCCCGACAGGGGAATATGGTACGCAGTATTTT.

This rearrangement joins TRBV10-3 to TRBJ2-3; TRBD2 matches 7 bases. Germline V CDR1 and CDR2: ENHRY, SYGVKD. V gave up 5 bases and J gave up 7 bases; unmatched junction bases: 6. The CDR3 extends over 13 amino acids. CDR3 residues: CAISRGEGNTQYF. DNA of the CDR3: TGTGCCATCAGTCGTGGGGAGGGGAATACGCAGTATTTT.